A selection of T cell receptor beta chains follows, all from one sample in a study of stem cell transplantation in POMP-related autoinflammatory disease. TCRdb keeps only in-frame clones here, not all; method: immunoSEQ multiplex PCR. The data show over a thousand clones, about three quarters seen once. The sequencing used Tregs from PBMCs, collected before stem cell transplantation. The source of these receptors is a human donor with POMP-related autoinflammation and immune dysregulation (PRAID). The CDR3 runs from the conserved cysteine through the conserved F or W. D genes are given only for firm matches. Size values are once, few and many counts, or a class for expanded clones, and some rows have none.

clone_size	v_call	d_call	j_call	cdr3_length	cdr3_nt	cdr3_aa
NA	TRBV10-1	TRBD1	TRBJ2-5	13	TGCGCCAGCAGTGGGACAGGGGGAGGGACCCAGTACTTC	CASSGTGGGTQYF
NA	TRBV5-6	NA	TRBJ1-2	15	TGTGCCAGCAGCTTGGGAGGGGTTAGGCGGTTTGGCTACACCTTC	CASSLGGVRRFGYTF
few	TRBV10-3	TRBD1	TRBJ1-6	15	TGTGCCATCAGTGACCCGGGACAGCCCAATTCACCCCTCCACTTT	CAISDPGQPNSPLHF
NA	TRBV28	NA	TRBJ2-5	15	TGTGCCAGCAGTAGGGGACCCGAGTACCAAGAGACCCAGTACTTC	CASSRGPEYQETQYF
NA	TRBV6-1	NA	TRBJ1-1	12	TGTGCCAGCAGTGAATGGGGGCGCGGAGCTTTCTTT	CASSEWGRGAFF
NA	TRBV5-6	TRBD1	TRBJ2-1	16	TGTGCCAGCAGCTTATACCGGGACAGGGCTCGCGATGAGCAGTTCTTC	CASSLYRDRARDEQFF
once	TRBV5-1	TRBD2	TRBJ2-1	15	TGCGCCAGCAGCGAGGGACTAGCGGGGAACAATGAGCAGTTCTTC	CASSEGLAGNNEQFF
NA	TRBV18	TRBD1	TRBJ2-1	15	TGTGCCAGCTCACCAGGGACAGGGGGCTACAATGAGCAGTTCTTC	CASSPGTGGYNEQFF
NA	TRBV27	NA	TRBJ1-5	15	TGTGCCAGCAGTTTATCGCTAGGGCGCAATCAGCCCCAGCATTTT	CASSLSLGRNQPQHF
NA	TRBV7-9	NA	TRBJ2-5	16	TGTGCCAGCAGCTCCGGAGCCTTGAGGGTCCAAGAGACCCAGTACTTC	CASSSGALRVQETQYF
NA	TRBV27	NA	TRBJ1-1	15	TGTGCCAGCAGTTACATCCCCGGGGGTTTGGGTGAAGCTTTCTTT	CASSYIPGGLGEAFF
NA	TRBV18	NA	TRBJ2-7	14	TGTGCCAGCTCCTCGGTAAAGAAAAGCTACGAGCAGTACTTC	CASSSVKKSYEQYF
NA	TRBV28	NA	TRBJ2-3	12	TGTGCCAGCAGTTTGTTCCGAGATACGCAGTATTTT	CASSLFRDTQYF
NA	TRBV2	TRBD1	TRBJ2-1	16	TGTGCCAGCAGTGAACAGACAGGGGGCGGTCACAATGAGCAGTTCTTC	CASSEQTGGGHNEQFF
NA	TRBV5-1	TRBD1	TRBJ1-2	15	TGCGCCAGCAGCTTGGAGGGGGCCCCCAACTATGGCTACACCTTC	CASSLEGAPNYGYTF
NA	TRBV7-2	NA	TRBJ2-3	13	TGTGCCAGCAGCTTGGCGGTTGCAGATACGCAGTATTTT	CASSLAVADTQYF
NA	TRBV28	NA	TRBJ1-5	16	TGTGCCAGCACCCCGGTGGGGGGTGATAGCAATCAGCCCCAGCATTTT	CASTPVGGDSNQPQHF
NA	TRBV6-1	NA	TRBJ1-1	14	TGTGCCACCACCCGGGTCATAAAGAACACTGAAGCTTTCTTT	CATTRVIKNTEAFF
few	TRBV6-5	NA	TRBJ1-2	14	TGTGCCAGCAGTCGGACATCCGCAGCGTATGGCTACACCTTC	CASSRTSAAYGYTF
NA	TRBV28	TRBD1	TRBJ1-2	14	TGTGCCAGCAGTTTATCGGACAGGCTTGGCGGCTACACCTTC	CASSLSDRLGGYTF